This T cell receptor (beta chain) derives from a study of shared clonotypes between healthy human individuals. This clone has just one count. Antigen specificity is unknown. Deep was the level used in running the assay. The table came from immunoSEQ multiplex PCR; TCRdb's copy has only in-frame clones and leaves some out. The sample records 1,400,000 or so clones, approximately 98.5% being singletons. The study's findings and limits: Larger estimated richness was generally recorded for naive subsets relative to memory subsets.

CDR1 and CDR2 from the germline V gene are SGHVS and FQNEAQ. Trimming left V 5 bases short and J 9 bases short, with 17 bases between. This CDR3 contains 13 residues. V is TRBV7-8 and J is TRBJ2-7; D not certain. The material sequenced was naive CD4+ T cells sorted from blood. Subset defined: CD45RA+ positively selected. The origin of this receptor is a man aged 30-40 years in good health. The CDR3 sequence is CASSEEVPSAQYF. The CDR3 nucleotides read TGTGCCAGCAGCGAAGAAGTTCCCTCCGCGCAGTACTTC.